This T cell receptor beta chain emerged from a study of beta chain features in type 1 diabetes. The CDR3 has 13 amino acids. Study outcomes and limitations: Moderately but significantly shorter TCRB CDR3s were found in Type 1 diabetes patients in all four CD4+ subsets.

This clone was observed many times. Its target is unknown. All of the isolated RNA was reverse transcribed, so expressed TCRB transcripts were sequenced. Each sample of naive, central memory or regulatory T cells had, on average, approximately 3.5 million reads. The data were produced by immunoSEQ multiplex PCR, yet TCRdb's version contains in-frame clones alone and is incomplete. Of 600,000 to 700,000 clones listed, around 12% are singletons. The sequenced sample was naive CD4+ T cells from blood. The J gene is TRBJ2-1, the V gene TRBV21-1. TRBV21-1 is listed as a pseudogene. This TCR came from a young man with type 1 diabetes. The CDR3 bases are TGTGCCAGCAGGCCTGTTTGGGGGGCGGGTCAGTTCTTC. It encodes CASRPVWGAGQFF.